This T cell receptor beta chain was identified during a study of blood T cell repertoires in COVID-19. Study-level information: The United States, Italy and Spain provided the acute and convalescent COVID-19 samples.

This clone was seen once. Enrolled during active infection, Seattle patients were then followed longitudinally. Germline V gene data show CDR1 as LNHDA and CDR2 as SQIVND (reference sequence). Trimming took 1 base from V and 4 from J, leaving 6 bases between them. The CDR3 loop spans 13 amino acids. Data came from immunoSEQ multiplex PCR; TCRdb stores just in-frame clones and leaves some out. This repertoire shows 300,000 to 400,000 clones, more than 70% found once; its top ten account for about 1.5%. This clonotype was sampled from a woman aged 25 to 39 with COVID-19, enrolled during active disease. Sequenced material: peripheral blood. The V gene is TRBV19, the J gene TRBJ2-3; no reliable D call. CDR3 residues: CASSIGLADTQYF. CDR3 DNA: TGTGCCAGTAGTATAGGTCTTGCAGATACGCAGTATTTT.